This T cell receptor beta chain was retrieved from a study of cytomegalovirus exposure and HLA in healthy donors. The wider study: A subsequent analysis stated that the 120 validation repertoires were run on the same platform as the roughly 670 first-cohort repertoires.

V was shortened by 0 bases and J by 2 bases, with 10 bases between the two germline ends. Germline V gives CDR1 LGHNA, CDR2 YNFKEQ. CDR3 size: 16 residues. Only in-frame clones appear in the TCRdb table, and some are missing; sequencing was by immunoSEQ multiplex PCR. This table holds fewer than 300,000 clones, approximately 90% found once. This chain joins TRBV4-2 and TRBJ2-2, with a tentative D call TRBD1 (6 bases). The TCR was taken from a woman under 30 in good health and CMV-seronegative. Specimen: PBMCs. This CDR3 reads CASSQDGTTNTGELFF. The DNA of the CDR3 is TGTGCCAGCAGCCAAGACGGGACAACTAACACCGGGGAGCTGTTTTTT.